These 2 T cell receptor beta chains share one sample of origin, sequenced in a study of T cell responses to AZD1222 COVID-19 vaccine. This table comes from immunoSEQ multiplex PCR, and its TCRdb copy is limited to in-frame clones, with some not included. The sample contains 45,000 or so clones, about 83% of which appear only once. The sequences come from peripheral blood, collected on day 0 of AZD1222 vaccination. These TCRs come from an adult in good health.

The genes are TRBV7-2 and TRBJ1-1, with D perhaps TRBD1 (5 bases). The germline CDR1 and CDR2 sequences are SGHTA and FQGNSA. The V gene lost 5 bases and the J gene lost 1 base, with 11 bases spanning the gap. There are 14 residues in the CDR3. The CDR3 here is CASSPTGPNTEAFF. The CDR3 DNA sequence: TGTGCCAGCAGCCCCACAGGTCCGAACACTGAAGCTTTCTTT.

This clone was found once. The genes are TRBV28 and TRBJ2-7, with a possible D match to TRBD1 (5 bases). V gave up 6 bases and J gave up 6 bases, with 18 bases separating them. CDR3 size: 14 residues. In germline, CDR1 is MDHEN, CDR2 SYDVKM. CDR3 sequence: CASSPRGTLAEQYF. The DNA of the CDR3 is TGTGCCAGCAGCCCAAGGGGCACTCTCGCCGAGCAGTACTTC. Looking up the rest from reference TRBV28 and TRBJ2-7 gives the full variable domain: DVKVTQSSRYLVKRTGEKVFLECVQDMDHENMFWYRQDPGLGLRLIYFSYDVKMKEKGDIPEGYSVSREKKERFSLILESASTNQTSMYLCASSPRGTLAEQYFGPGTRLTVT.